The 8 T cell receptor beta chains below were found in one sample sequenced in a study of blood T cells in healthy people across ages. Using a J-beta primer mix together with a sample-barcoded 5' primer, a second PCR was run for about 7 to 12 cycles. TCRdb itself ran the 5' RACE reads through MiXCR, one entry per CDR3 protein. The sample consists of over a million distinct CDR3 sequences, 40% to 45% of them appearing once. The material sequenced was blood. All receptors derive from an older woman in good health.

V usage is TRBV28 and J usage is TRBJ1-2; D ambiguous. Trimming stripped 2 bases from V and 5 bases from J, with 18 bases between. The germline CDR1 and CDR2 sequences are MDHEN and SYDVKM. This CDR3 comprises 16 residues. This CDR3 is CASSLGAARVVYGYTF. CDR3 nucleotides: TGTGCCAGCAGTTTAGGCGCAGCCCGGGTTGTTTATGGCTACACCTTC.

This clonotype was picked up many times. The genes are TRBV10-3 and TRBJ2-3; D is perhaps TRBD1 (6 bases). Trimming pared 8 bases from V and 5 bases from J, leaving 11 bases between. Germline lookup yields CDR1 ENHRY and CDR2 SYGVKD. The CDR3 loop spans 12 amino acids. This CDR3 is CAISEGGDTQYF. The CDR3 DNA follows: TGTGCCATCTCCGAAGGGGGAGATACGCAGTATTTT.

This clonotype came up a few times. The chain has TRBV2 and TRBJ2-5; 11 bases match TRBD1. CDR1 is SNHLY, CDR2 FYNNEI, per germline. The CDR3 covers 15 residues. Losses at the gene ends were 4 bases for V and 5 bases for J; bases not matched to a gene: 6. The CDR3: CASSGRTGGRETQYF. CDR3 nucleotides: TGTGCCAGCAGTGGGCGGACAGGGGGCCGGGAGACCCAGTACTTC.

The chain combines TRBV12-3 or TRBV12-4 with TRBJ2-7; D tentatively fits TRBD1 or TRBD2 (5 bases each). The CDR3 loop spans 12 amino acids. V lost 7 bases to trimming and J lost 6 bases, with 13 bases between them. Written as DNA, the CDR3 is TGTGCCAGCACTCTCGTGAGGGGCGAGCAGTACTTC. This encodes CASTLVRGEQYF.

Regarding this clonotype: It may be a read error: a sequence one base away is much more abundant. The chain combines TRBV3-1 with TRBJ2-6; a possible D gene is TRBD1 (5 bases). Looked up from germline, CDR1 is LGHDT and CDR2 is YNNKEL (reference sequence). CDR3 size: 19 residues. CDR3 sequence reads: CASSQGGKGDSSGANALTF. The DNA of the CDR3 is TGTGCCAGCAGCCAAGGGGGTAAAGGAGACAGTTCTGGGGCCAACGCCCTGACTTTC.

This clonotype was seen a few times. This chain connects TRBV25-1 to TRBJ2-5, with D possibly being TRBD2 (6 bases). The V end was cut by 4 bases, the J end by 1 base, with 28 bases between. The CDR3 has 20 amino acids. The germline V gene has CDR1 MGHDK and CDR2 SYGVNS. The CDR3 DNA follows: TGTGCCAGCAGTGGGTCAATGGGGGTCGGGAGTGGCCGGGGCCAAGAGACCCAGTACTTC. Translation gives CASSGSMGVGSGRGQETQYF.

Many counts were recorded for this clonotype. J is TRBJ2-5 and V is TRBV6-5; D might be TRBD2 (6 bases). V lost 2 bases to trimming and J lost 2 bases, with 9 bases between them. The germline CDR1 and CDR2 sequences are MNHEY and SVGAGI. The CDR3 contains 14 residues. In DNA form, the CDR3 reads TGTGCCAGCAGTTACCAGGACTATCAAGAGACCCAGTACTTC. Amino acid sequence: CASSYQDYQETQYF.

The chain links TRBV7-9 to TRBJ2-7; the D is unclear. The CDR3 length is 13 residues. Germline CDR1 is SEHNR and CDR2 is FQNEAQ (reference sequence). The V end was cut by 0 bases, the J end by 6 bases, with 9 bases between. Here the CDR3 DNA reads TGTGCCAGCAGCTTAGCAGGGCCCATCGAGCAGTACTTC. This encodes CASSLAGPIEQYF.